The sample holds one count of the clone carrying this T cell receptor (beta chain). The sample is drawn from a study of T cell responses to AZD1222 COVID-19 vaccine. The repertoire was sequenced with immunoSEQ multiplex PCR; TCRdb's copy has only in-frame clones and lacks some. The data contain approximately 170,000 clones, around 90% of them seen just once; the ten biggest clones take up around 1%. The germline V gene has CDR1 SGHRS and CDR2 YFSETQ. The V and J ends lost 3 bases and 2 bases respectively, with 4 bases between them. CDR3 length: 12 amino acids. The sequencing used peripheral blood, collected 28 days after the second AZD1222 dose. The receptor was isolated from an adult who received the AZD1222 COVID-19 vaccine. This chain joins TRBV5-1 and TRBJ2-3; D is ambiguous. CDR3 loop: CASSSNTDTQYF. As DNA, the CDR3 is TGCGCCAGCAGCTCGAACACAGATACGCAGTATTTT.